This T cell receptor beta chain derives from a study of shared clonotypes between healthy human individuals. Clones were read by immunoSEQ multiplex PCR, and TCRdb kept only the in-frame ones, dropping some. The sample carries 1,400,000 or so clones, approximately 98.5% recorded once. The CDR3 length is 14 residues. V was trimmed by 0 bases and J by 3 bases, leaving 8 bases between them. CDR1 is MGHRA and CDR2 is YSYEKL in the germline V gene. Sequenced sample: naive CD4+ T cells sorted from blood. Subset reported: CD45RA+ positively selected. This receptor was identified in a man aged 25-45 years in good health. The chain uses TRBV4-1 and TRBJ1-2; D gene ambiguous. CDR3 bases: TGCGCCAGCAGCCAAGAGGAGACCTACTATGGCTACACCTTC. Translation: CASSQEETYYGYTF.